A selection of T cell receptor beta chains follows, all from one sample in a study of blood T cell repertoires in COVID-19. Assay: immunoSEQ multiplex PCR; the TCRdb copy retains only in-frame clones and omits some. The sample lists under 350,000 clones, less than 85% occurring once. Material for sequencing was peripheral blood. Receptors were obtained from a man in his fifties or sixties who had recovered from COVID-19. Both conserved end residues are part of each CDR3. D genes are given only for firm matches. Not every row has a clone size; where given, it reads once, few, many or a size class.

D gene	CDR3 length	V gene	clone size	J gene	CDR3 protein	CDR3 DNA
TRBD1	15	TRBV7-9	.	TRBJ1-2	CASSSPGQLSYGYTF	TGTGCCAGCAGCTCCCCGGGACAGCTAAGCTATGGCTACACCTTC
.	13	TRBV28	once	TRBJ1-1	CASRPLRESEAFF	TGTGCCAGCAGGCCCCTCCGAGAGTCCGAAGCTTTCTTT
TRBD2	15	TRBV30	.	TRBJ2-1	CAWTRLAGGPNEQFF	TGTGCCTGGACCCGGCTGGCGGGGGGGCCCAATGAGCAGTTCTTC
TRBD1	15	TRBV7-9	.	TRBJ2-7	CASRPTGTGVGEQYF	TGTGCCAGCAGGCCGACCGGGACAGGGGTTGGCGAGCAGTACTTC
.	16	TRBV11-2	few	TRBJ1-3	CASSYRTAGRQNTIYF	TGTGCCAGCAGCTATCGGACGGCGGGACGGCAGAACACCATATATTTT
TRBD2	16	TRBV9	.	TRBJ2-3	CASSVEPAGVLDTQYF	TGTGCCAGCAGCGTAGAACCAGCGGGAGTTCTGGATACGCAGTATTTT
TRBD1	14	TRBV11-3	.	TRBJ2-7	CASSLGTGGHEQYF	TGTGCCAGCAGCTTAGGGACAGGGGGCCACGAGCAGTACTTC
.	14	TRBV18	few	TRBJ1-6	CASSPGANNSPLHF	TGTGCCAGCTCACCAGGGGCAAATAATTCACCCCTCCACTTT
TRBD2	19	TRBV3-1/TRBV3-2	.	TRBJ2-1	CASSQDHVLAGRSGNEQFF	TGTGCCAGCAGCCAAGATCATGTATTAGCGGGAAGGTCTGGGAATGAGCAGTTCTTC
TRBD2	14	TRBV7-3	.	TRBJ2-1	CASSPSGGYNEQFF	TGTGCCAGCAGCCCTAGCGGGGGTTACAATGAGCAGTTCTTC
TRBD1	14	TRBV5-1	.	TRBJ2-2	CASSPAGGFGELFF	TGCGCCAGCAGCCCGGCAGGGGGCTTCGGGGAGCTGTTTTTT
TRBD2	15	TRBV6-6	.	TRBJ2-5	CASSYAGLAGETQYF	TGTGCCAGCAGTTACGCGGGACTAGCGGGAGAGACCCAGTACTTC
TRBD2	17	TRBV9	.	TRBJ2-2	CASSVTSGGTKTGELFF	TGTGCCAGCAGCGTGACTAGCGGGGGGACTAAGACCGGGGAGCTGTTTTTT
.	15	TRBV7-6	.	TRBJ2-5	CASSMMTGTQETQYF	TGTGCCAGCAGCATGATGACAGGTACCCAAGAGACCCAGTACTTC
.	14	TRBV9	.	TRBJ2-2	CASSGRGQVGELFF	TGTGCCAGCAGCGGGCGGGGGCAGGTCGGGGAGCTGTTTTTT
TRBD2	16	TRBV4-1	.	TRBJ2-1	CASSQEAVTGGPEQFF	TGCGCCAGCAGCCAAGAGGCCGTCACGGGAGGGCCCGAGCAGTTCTTC
.	14	TRBV9	.	TRBJ2-7	CASSVGGVSYEQYF	TGTGCCAGCAGCGTAGGAGGTGTCTCCTACGAGCAGTACTTC
TRBD2	15	TRBV3-1/TRBV3-2	.	TRBJ2-7	CASRLRTSGSYEQYF	TGTGCCAGCAGACTCAGGACTAGCGGGAGTTACGAGCAGTACTTC
TRBD2	16	TRBV7-9	once	TRBJ2-1	CASSLTLTGLAGRQFF	TGTGCCAGCAGCTTAACCCTCACGGGACTAGCGGGCCGGCAGTTCTTC
.	13	TRBV12-3/TRBV12-4	.	TRBJ1-5	CASRFDTNLAQHF	TGTGCCAGCAGATTTGACACCAATTTAGCCCAGCATTTT
.	14	TRBV25-1	.	TRBJ1-1	CASRGRGWDTEAFF	TGTGCCAGCAGGGGGCGCGGCTGGGACACTGAAGCTTTCTTT
.	15	TRBV6-5	.	TRBJ1-1	CASRGRQDMNTEAFF	TGTGCCAGCAGAGGGAGACAGGACATGAACACTGAAGCTTTCTTT
.	17	TRBV19	.	TRBJ1-5	CATGDAGTSSSNQPQHF	TGTGCCACTGGGGACGCGGGAACTTCCAGTAGCAATCAGCCCCAGCATTTT
TRBD1	14	TRBV19	.	TRBJ1-2	CASRGDGTGDGYTF	TGTGCCAGTAGGGGTGACGGGACAGGGGATGGCTACACCTTC
TRBD1	15	TRBV5-1	.	TRBJ1-2	CASSAKTGSVLQLTF	TGCGCCAGCAGCGCCAAGACAGGGAGCGTCCTACAGCTCACCTTC
TRBD2	16	TRBV7-2	.	TRBJ2-1	CASSLVAGGGAGEQFF	TGTGCCAGCAGCTTAGTGGCGGGCGGGGGGGCCGGTGAGCAGTTCTTC
.	15	TRBV10-3	.	TRBJ1-5	CAISENQEGNQPQHF	TGTGCCATCAGTGAGAATCAGGAGGGCAATCAGCCCCAGCATTTT
.	12	TRBV6-1	.	TRBJ1-2	CASSAANYGYTF	TGTGCCAGCTCTGCAGCTAACTATGGCTACACCTTC
TRBD1	16	TRBV25-1	.	TRBJ2-7	CASSEFGTGGRYEQYF	TGTGCCAGCAGTGAATTTGGGACAGGGGGTAGGTACGAGCAGTACTTC
.	15	TRBV27	.	TRBJ1-4	CASSKRWRADEKLFF	TGTGCCAGCAGTAAAAGGTGGAGGGCGGATGAAAAACTGTTTTTT
TRBD2	14	TRBV5-5	once	TRBJ2-3	CASSYSGTRDTQYF	TGTGCCAGCAGCTACTCCGGGACTAGGGATACGCAGTATTTT
.	15	TRBV7-6	.	TRBJ1-3	CASSSSSVSGNTIYF	TGTGCCAGCAGCTCCTCTAGTGTCTCTGGAAACACCATATATTTT
TRBD1	15	TRBV3-1/TRBV3-2	.	TRBJ1-6	CASSQGDRGGSPLHF	TGTGCCAGCAGCCAAGGGGACAGGGGTGGTTCACCCCTCCACTTT
.	14	TRBV7-2	.	TRBJ2-5	CASSFDYQGETQYF	TGTGCCAGCAGCTTCGACTACCAAGGGGAGACCCAGTACTTC
TRBD2	19	TRBV6-2/TRBV6-3	once	TRBJ2-2	CASSYSGAGGLVVTGELFF	TGTGCCAGCAGTTACTCGGGCGCGGGAGGCTTGGTAGTAACCGGGGAGCTGTTTTTT
.	14	TRBV7-8	.	TRBJ2-7	CASSLGFSGYEQYF	TGTGCCAGCAGCTTAGGTTTTAGCGGCTACGAGCAGTACTTC
.	14	TRBV15	.	TRBJ2-7	CATSRLTGSYEQYF	TGTGCCACCAGCAGGCTCACGGGGAGCTACGAGCAGTACTTC
TRBD1	15	TRBV7-9	.	TRBJ1-4	CASSLEGTGTEKLFF	TGTGCCAGCAGCTTAGAAGGGACAGGTACTGAAAAACTGTTTTTT
TRBD1	16	TRBV15	.	TRBJ1-2	CATSRLEGQGREGYTF	TGTGCCACCAGCAGACTCGAGGGACAGGGACGGGAGGGCTACACCTTC
.	13	TRBV19	.	TRBJ1-2	CASSPQAFYGYTF	TGTGCCAGTAGTCCACAGGCCTTCTATGGCTACACCTTC
.	17	TRBV18	.	TRBJ2-3	CASSPLPSWANTDTQYF	TGTGCCAGCTCACCACTCCCTAGCTGGGCCAACACAGATACGCAGTATTTT
.	15	TRBV5-1	.	TRBJ1-6	CASREQGTGGSPLHF	TGCGCCAGCAGGGAGCAGGGGACGGGTGGTTCACCCCTCCACTTT
.	14	TRBV5-5	once	TRBJ1-1	CASSRPGMNTEAFF	TGTGCCAGCAGCCGACCGGGGATGAACACTGAAGCTTTCTTT
.	13	TRBV18	.	TRBJ1-1	CASSAATNTEAFF	TGTGCCAGCTCAGCGGCCACGAACACTGAAGCTTTCTTT
.	13	TRBV7-9	.	TRBJ2-5	CASRKMSGETQYF	TGTGCCAGCAGGAAAATGAGCGGGGAGACCCAGTACTTC
.	13	TRBV30	.	TRBJ1-1	CAWSRPGQPEAFF	TGTGCCTGGAGCCGACCAGGACAGCCTGAAGCTTTCTTT
TRBD2	17	TRBV14	.	TRBJ2-7	CASSQEARVAGVYEQYF	TGTGCCAGCAGCCAAGAGGCACGGGTAGCGGGAGTATACGAGCAGTACTTC
.	14	TRBV29-1	few	TRBJ1-3	CSVRRTLSGNTIYF	TGCAGCGTTAGGCGGACTCTCTCTGGAAACACCATATATTTT
.	16	TRBV5-1	once	TRBJ1-4	CASSLLGGGAYEKLFF	TGCGCCAGCAGCTTGTTAGGCGGAGGGGCGTACGAAAAACTGTTTTTT
.	18	TRBV7-5	once	TRBJ2-3	CVRSLVWGQGPSTDTQYF	TGTGTCAGAAGCTTAGTATGGGGACAGGGACCTAGCACAGATACGCAGTATTTT
.	14	TRBV2	.	TRBJ1-1	CAILPGAGKTEAFF	TGTGCCATTCTTCCTGGGGCTGGGAAGACTGAAGCTTTCTTT
TRBD1	16	TRBV9	.	TRBJ2-3	CASSAQTGGVGDTQYF	TGTGCCAGCAGCGCCCAGACAGGGGGCGTGGGAGATACGCAGTATTTT
.	14	TRBV5-4	.	TRBJ2-5	CASSLAAGKETQYF	TGTGCCAGCAGCTTGGCGGCAGGGAAAGAGACCCAGTACTTC
.	13	TRBV29-1	.	TRBJ1-1	CSVLDSLNTEAFF	TGCAGCGTTCTGGACAGTCTGAACACTGAAGCTTTCTTT
TRBD1	15	TRBV11-1	.	TRBJ2-2	CASSRDRVNTGELFF	TGTGCCAGCAGCCGGGACAGGGTGAACACCGGGGAGCTGTTTTTT
TRBD2	23	TRBV18	once	TRBJ2-1	CASSPSPGLAGPWRLLWANEQFF	TGTGCCAGCTCACCGAGCCCGGGACTAGCGGGACCATGGAGGCTATTATGGGCCAATGAGCAGTTCTTC
TRBD1	15	TRBV6-5	.	TRBJ1-2	CASSPPGQLNYGYTF	TGTGCCAGCAGTCCTCCGGGACAGCTAAACTATGGCTACACCTTC
.	15	TRBV6-1	once	TRBJ2-1	CASSESVVPGAVQFF	TGTGCCAGTAGTGAAAGTGTTGTTCCAGGGGCCGTTCAGTTCTTC